This T cell receptor (beta chain) is from a study of liver allograft versus peripheral blood T cells. The overall study: Comparisons were made between T cell receptor repertoires found in transplanted livers and those circulating in recipients' peripheral blood.

CDR3 length: 15 residues. V was clipped by 0 bases and J by 6 bases; unmatched bases: 2. CDR1 and CDR2 from the germline V gene are MNHEY and SVGAGI. Study results and caveats: Liver allograft and peripheral blood T cell receptor repertoires reportedly differed.

In TCRdb, the reads were re-called with MiXCR into one record per CDR3 protein. The data contain about 7,900 distinct CDR3 sequences, approximately 17% of them singletons. Relative to its sample, this clonotype is medium-sized (0.01 to 0.1%). Its matching antigen is unknown. The origin of this receptor is a human patient who had a liver transplant. Part of the T cells may come from the graft donor. This chain joins TRBV6-5 and TRBJ1-6; TRBD1 agrees at 7 bases. CDR3 in DNA: TGTGCCAGCAGTTACTCGAGACAGGGTAATTCACCCCTCCACTTT. It is translated as CASSYSRQGNSPLHF.